A selection of T cell receptor beta chains follows, all from one sample in a study of human T cells and chemical hapten exposure. Each CDR3 protein gets one entry after TCRdb re-called the 5' RACE reads with MiXCR. The sample consists of some 150,000 distinct CDR3 sequences, 3.5% to 5% of them appearing once. Receptors originate from a female donor in good health. The CDR3 runs from the conserved cysteine through the conserved F or W. The order of the fields is CDR3 length, clone size, V gene, D gene, J gene, CDR3 DNA, CDR3 protein. A D gene is named only where the DNA matches it firmly. Size is stated for part of the rows, as once, few or many counts, or as a class when the clone is expanded.

CDR3 length: 14
clone size: many
V gene: TRBV14
D gene: -
J gene: TRBJ1-1
CDR3 DNA: TGTGCCAGCAGCCAAGAAACAGGGCCCCCTGAAGCTTTCTTT
CDR3 protein: CASSQETGPPEAFF

CDR3 length: 15
clone size: many
V gene: TRBV20-1
D gene: TRBD1
J gene: TRBJ2-1
CDR3 DNA: TGCAGTGCTAGAGATGAGGACAGGGTCTACAATGAGCAGTTCTTC
CDR3 protein: CSARDEDRVYNEQFF

CDR3 length: 16
clone size: many
V gene: TRBV28
D gene: -
J gene: TRBJ1-2
CDR3 DNA: TGTGCCAGCAGTTGGTTTGGGGACCTTTCCAACTATGGCTACACCTTC
CDR3 protein: CASSWFGDLSNYGYTF

CDR3 length: 13
clone size: many
V gene: TRBV6-5
D gene: -
J gene: TRBJ2-1
CDR3 DNA: TGTGCCAGCAAGGTAAACCCATCCAATGAGCAGTTCTTC
CDR3 protein: CASKVNPSNEQFF

CDR3 length: 15
clone size: -
V gene: TRBV29-1
D gene: -
J gene: TRBJ1-1
CDR3 DNA: TGCAGCGTCGATCAGGGGCGCATAGTGAACACTGAAGCTTTCTTT
CDR3 protein: CSVDQGRIVNTEAFF

CDR3 length: 15
clone size: few
V gene: TRBV7-9
D gene: TRBD1
J gene: TRBJ2-7
CDR3 DNA: TGTGCCAGCAGCCGCGACAGGACAGGGGACGACGAGCAGTACTTC
CDR3 protein: CASSRDRTGDDEQYF

CDR3 length: 13
clone size: -
V gene: TRBV7-2
D gene: -
J gene: TRBJ2-7
CDR3 DNA: TGTGCCAGCAGCCCTGCCCCTTCCTACGAGCAGTACTTC
CDR3 protein: CASSPAPSYEQYF

CDR3 length: 15
clone size: many
V gene: TRBV14
D gene: -
J gene: TRBJ1-1
CDR3 DNA: TGTGCCAGCAGCCCCGAGGGGTGGCCGGACACTGAAGCTTTCTTT
CDR3 protein: CASSPEGWPDTEAFF

CDR3 length: 20
clone size: many
V gene: TRBV18
D gene: -
J gene: TRBJ2-6
CDR3 DNA: TGTGCCAGCTCACCTGCGGGGCAGGGGGAGACCACCTCTGGGGCCAACGTCCTGACTTTC
CDR3 protein: CASSPAGQGETTSGANVLTF

CDR3 length: 15
clone size: many
V gene: TRBV12-3/TRBV12-4
D gene: -
J gene: TRBJ2-1
CDR3 DNA: TGTGCCAGCAGTCAACAGGCCAAGTCGGACAATGAGCAGTTCTTC
CDR3 protein: CASSQQAKSDNEQFF

CDR3 length: 17
clone size: many
V gene: TRBV7-9
D gene: TRBD2
J gene: TRBJ2-6
CDR3 DNA: TGTGCCAGCAGCCTACCGGGGGGTCGGGCTGGGGCCAACGTCCTGACTTTC
CDR3 protein: CASSLPGGRAGANVLTF

CDR3 length: 15
clone size: many
V gene: TRBV12-3/TRBV12-4
D gene: TRBD1
J gene: TRBJ2-3
CDR3 DNA: TGTGCCAGCAGTCCACCGGGACAGGGCACAGATACGCAGTATTTT
CDR3 protein: CASSPPGQGTDTQYF

CDR3 length: 14
clone size: many
V gene: TRBV9
D gene: -
J gene: TRBJ2-3
CDR3 DNA: TGTGCCAGCAACTCTCTAGCGAGCACAGATACGCAGTATTTT
CDR3 protein: CASNSLASTDTQYF

CDR3 length: 17
clone size: -
V gene: TRBV14
D gene: -
J gene: TRBJ1-5
CDR3 DNA: TGTGCCAGCAACCATCGGCGACGGGGAATGGGCAATCAGCCCCAGAATTTT
CDR3 protein: CASNHRRRGMGNQPQNF

CDR3 length: 13
clone size: -
V gene: TRBV18
D gene: -
J gene: TRBJ1-2
CDR3 DNA: TGTGCCAGCTCACCAGGCGTGGACTATGGCTACACCTTC
CDR3 protein: CASSPGVDYGYTF

CDR3 length: 15
clone size: many
V gene: TRBV2
D gene: -
J gene: TRBJ2-3
CDR3 DNA: TGTGCCAGCAGGGATCAGTCCGGGGGGCCAGATACGCAGTATTTT
CDR3 protein: CASRDQSGGPDTQYF

CDR3 length: 16
clone size: many
V gene: TRBV25-1
D gene: -
J gene: TRBJ2-7
CDR3 DNA: TGTGCCAGCAGTGAATCGGGGAGGGGGCATCACTACGAGCAGTACTTC
CDR3 protein: CASSESGRGHHYEQYF

CDR3 length: 15
clone size: many
V gene: TRBV7-3
D gene: -
J gene: TRBJ2-1
CDR3 DNA: TGTGCCAGCAGCTTAGAACTAGCCCCCTACAATGAGCAGTTCTTC
CDR3 protein: CASSLELAPYNEQFF

CDR3 length: 14
clone size: many
V gene: TRBV6-6
D gene: TRBD2
J gene: TRBJ2-5
CDR3 DNA: TGTGCCAGCAACCCGACTAGCGGGGAAGGGACCCAGTACTTC
CDR3 protein: CASNPTSGEGTQYF

CDR3 length: 18
clone size: many
V gene: TRBV20-1
D gene: TRBD1
J gene: TRBJ2-4
CDR3 DNA: TGCAGTGCGCCACCGGGACAGGGGTCGGCCTTGTCAAAAAACATTCAGTACTTC
CDR3 protein: CSAPPGQGSALSKNIQYF

CDR3 length: 16
clone size: many
V gene: TRBV12-3/TRBV12-4
D gene: -
J gene: TRBJ1-5
CDR3 DNA: TGTGCCAGCAGTTTAGGGCAGGGAAGGAGTCTTCAGCCCCAGCATTTT
CDR3 protein: CASSLGQGRSLQPQHF

CDR3 length: 12
clone size: few
V gene: TRBV2
D gene: -
J gene: TRBJ2-7
CDR3 DNA: TGTGCCAGCAGGAGGGACAAGTACGAGCAGTACTTC
CDR3 protein: CASRRDKYEQYF

CDR3 length: 15
clone size: many
V gene: TRBV7-9
D gene: TRBD1
J gene: TRBJ1-4
CDR3 DNA: TGTGCCAGCAGCACATGGGACAGGGAGTGTGAAAAACTGTTTTTT
CDR3 protein: CASSTWDRECEKLFF

CDR3 length: 14
clone size: many
V gene: TRBV7-8
D gene: TRBD2
J gene: TRBJ2-7
CDR3 DNA: TGTGCCAGCAGCTTAGTGGCGGGGGCCTACGAGCAGTACTTC
CDR3 protein: CASSLVAGAYEQYF

CDR3 length: 17
clone size: many
V gene: TRBV4-3
D gene: TRBD2
J gene: TRBJ2-3
CDR3 DNA: TGCGCCAGCAGCCAAGAGCCCGGGCGCGGGGGGGCGGATACGCAGTATTTT
CDR3 protein: CASSQEPGRGGADTQYF

CDR3 length: 14
clone size: many
V gene: TRBV9
D gene: -
J gene: TRBJ2-2
CDR3 DNA: TGTGCCAGCTCGAGAGGGCGAAGCACCGGGGAGCTGTTTTTT
CDR3 protein: CASSRGRSTGELFF

CDR3 length: 17
clone size: many
V gene: TRBV20-1
D gene: TRBD1
J gene: TRBJ2-5
CDR3 DNA: TGCAGTGCTAGAGACCTTCAACAGGGGGCTTTAGTGGAGACCCAGTACTTC
CDR3 protein: CSARDLQQGALVETQYF

CDR3 length: 17
clone size: many
V gene: TRBV11-2
D gene: -
J gene: TRBJ1-2
CDR3 DNA: TGTGCCAGCAGGAGGGTGGGAAACAGGGCAGGGTTCCATGGCTACACCTTC
CDR3 protein: CASRRVGNRAGFHGYTF

CDR3 length: 15
clone size: -
V gene: TRBV5-1
D gene: -
J gene: TRBJ1-1
CDR3 DNA: TGCGCCAGCAGCTTGACCGGGACGCGGAACACTGAAGCTTTCTTT
CDR3 protein: CASSLTGTRNTEAFF

CDR3 length: 14
clone size: many
V gene: TRBV20-1
D gene: -
J gene: TRBJ1-5
CDR3 DNA: TGCAGTGCTAGGAACTCCGGGCCCTGGGAGCCCCAGCATTTT
CDR3 protein: CSARNSGPWEPQHF

CDR3 length: 15
clone size: -
V gene: TRBV5-5
D gene: -
J gene: TRBJ2-5
CDR3 DNA: TGTGCCAGCAGCTGGGGGGGGGCCCGCCAAGAGACCCAGTACTTC
CDR3 protein: CASSWGGARQETQYF

CDR3 length: 16
clone size: many
V gene: TRBV5-5
D gene: TRBD2
J gene: TRBJ2-1
CDR3 DNA: TGTGCCAGCAGCTCTTTAGCGGGGATGGTTTACAATGAGCAGTTCTTC
CDR3 protein: CASSSLAGMVYNEQFF

CDR3 length: 15
clone size: many
V gene: TRBV12-3/TRBV12-4
D gene: -
J gene: TRBJ2-1
CDR3 DNA: TGTGCCAGCAGCCCCCGGGAGCCGAGGTACAATGAGCAGTTCTTC
CDR3 protein: CASSPREPRYNEQFF

CDR3 length: 15
clone size: many
V gene: TRBV18
D gene: -
J gene: TRBJ2-7
CDR3 DNA: TGTGCCAGCTCGCAACTGGGGGTACGCGCCTCCGAGCAGTACTTC
CDR3 protein: CASSQLGVRASEQYF

CDR3 length: 13
clone size: -
V gene: TRBV14
D gene: TRBD1
J gene: TRBJ1-1
CDR3 DNA: TGTGCCAGCAGCCAACTCTGGGACAGGGAAGCTTTCTTT
CDR3 protein: CASSQLWDREAFF

CDR3 length: 12
clone size: many
V gene: TRBV29-1
D gene: -
J gene: TRBJ1-1
CDR3 DNA: TGCAGCGTTGGTTTGGGACGCACTGAAGCTTTCTTT
CDR3 protein: CSVGLGRTEAFF

CDR3 length: 15
clone size: few
V gene: TRBV30
D gene: TRBD1
J gene: TRBJ2-7
CDR3 DNA: TGTGCCTGGAGATTTCCGACAGGGAAAACCTACGAGCAGTACTTC
CDR3 protein: CAWRFPTGKTYEQYF

CDR3 length: 15
clone size: many
V gene: TRBV5-1
D gene: TRBD1
J gene: TRBJ2-3
CDR3 DNA: TGCGCCAGCAGCTTAGAGGGGGCCCGCACAGATACGCAGTATTTT
CDR3 protein: CASSLEGARTDTQYF

CDR3 length: 17
clone size: many
V gene: TRBV7-9
D gene: TRBD1
J gene: TRBJ1-2
CDR3 DNA: TGTGCCAGCAGCTTAGCCCAACCGACAGGGTTGGAAAAAGGCTACACCTTC
CDR3 protein: CASSLAQPTGLEKGYTF

CDR3 length: 13
clone size: many
V gene: TRBV5-6
D gene: -
J gene: TRBJ1-5
CDR3 DNA: TGTGCCAGCAGCTTGGGTCTATCTCAGCCCCAGCATTTT
CDR3 protein: CASSLGLSQPQHF

CDR3 length: 13
clone size: few
V gene: TRBV18
D gene: TRBD1
J gene: TRBJ2-4
CDR3 DNA: TGTGCCAGCTCACCGGACAACAGGGGCATTCAGTACTTC
CDR3 protein: CASSPDNRGIQYF

CDR3 length: 14
clone size: few
V gene: TRBV11-2
D gene: -
J gene: TRBJ2-3
CDR3 DNA: TGTGCCAGCAGAGAGCCAGGAGGGACAGATACGCAGTATTTT
CDR3 protein: CASREPGGTDTQYF

CDR3 length: 15
clone size: many
V gene: TRBV5-1
D gene: -
J gene: TRBJ1-5
CDR3 DNA: TGCGCCAGCAGCTTGGCCGGGGCAGGCAATCAGCCCCAGCATTTT
CDR3 protein: CASSLAGAGNQPQHF